This T cell receptor beta chain was sequenced in a study of shared clonotypes between healthy human individuals. Germline V gene lookup returns CDR1 SGHRS and CDR2 YFSETQ. The CDR3 extends over 16 amino acids. The V end lost 4 bases, the J end lost 4 bases, and 20 bases lay between the germline ends. Whole-study findings and limits: Having only a few donors restricted how much genetic and exposure-history diversity was captured. The study generally estimated greater richness for naive than memory subsets.

Comment on this clone: The antigen is unknown.

Researchers ran the assay at a deep level. Sequencing used immunoSEQ multiplex PCR; TCRdb keeps in-frame clones, though not all of them. The repertoire consists of some 1,400,000 clones, with around 95% occurring once and the leading ten covering over 1%. This receptor was identified in a man in his thirties or forties in good health. The gene calls are TRBV5-1 and TRBJ2-5; a possible D gene is TRBD2 (5 bases). The sequenced sample was naive CD4+ T cells sorted from blood. Subset described: CD45RA+ positively selected. The chain's CDR3 is CASSGGLRGLGETQYF. DNA of the CDR3: TGCGCCAGCAGCGGCGGTCTGCGCGGACTGGGAGAGACCCAGTACTTC. The variable domain in full, completed from reference TRBV5-1 and TRBJ2-5, reads KAGVTQTPRYLIKTRGQQVTLSCSPISGHRSVSWYQQTPGQGLQFLFEYFSETQRNKGNFPGRFSGRQFSNSRSEMNVSTLELGDSALYLCASSGGLRGLGETQYFGPGTRLLVL.